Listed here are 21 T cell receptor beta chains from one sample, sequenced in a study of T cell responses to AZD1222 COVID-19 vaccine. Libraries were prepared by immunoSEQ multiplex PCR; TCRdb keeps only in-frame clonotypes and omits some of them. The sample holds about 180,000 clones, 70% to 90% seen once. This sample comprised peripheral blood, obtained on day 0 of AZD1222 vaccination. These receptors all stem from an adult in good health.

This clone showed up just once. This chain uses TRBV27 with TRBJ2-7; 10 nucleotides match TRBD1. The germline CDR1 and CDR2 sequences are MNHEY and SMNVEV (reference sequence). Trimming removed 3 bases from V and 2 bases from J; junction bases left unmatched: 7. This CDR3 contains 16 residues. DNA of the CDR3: TGTGCCAGCAGTTTTAGGACAGGGGGTATCCCCTACGAGCAGTACTTC. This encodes CASSFRTGGIPYEQYF.

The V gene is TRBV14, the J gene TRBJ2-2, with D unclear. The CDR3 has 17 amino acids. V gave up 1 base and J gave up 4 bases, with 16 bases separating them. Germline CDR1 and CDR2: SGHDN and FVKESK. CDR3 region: CASSQVLAGSPTGELFF. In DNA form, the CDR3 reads TGTGCCAGCAGCCAAGTTCTGGCTGGCAGCCCCACCGGGGAGCTGTTTTTT.

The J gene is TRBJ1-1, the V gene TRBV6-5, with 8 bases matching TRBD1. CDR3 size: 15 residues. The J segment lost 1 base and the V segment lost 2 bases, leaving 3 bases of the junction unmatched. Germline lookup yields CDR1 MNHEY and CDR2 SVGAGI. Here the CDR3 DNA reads TGTGCCAGCAGTTACGCTGGGACAGGGAACACTGAAGCTTTCTTT. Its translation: CASSYAGTGNTEAFF.

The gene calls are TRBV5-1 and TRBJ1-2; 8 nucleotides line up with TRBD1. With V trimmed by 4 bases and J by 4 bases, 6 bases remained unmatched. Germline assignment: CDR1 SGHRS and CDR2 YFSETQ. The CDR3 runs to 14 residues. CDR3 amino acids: CASSTQGGGYGYTF. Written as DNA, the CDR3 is TGCGCCAGCAGCACACAGGGGGGCGGCTATGGCTACACCTTC.

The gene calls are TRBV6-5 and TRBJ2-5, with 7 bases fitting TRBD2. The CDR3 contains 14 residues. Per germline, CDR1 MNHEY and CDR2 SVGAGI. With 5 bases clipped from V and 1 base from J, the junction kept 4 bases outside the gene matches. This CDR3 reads CASSLLAVQETQYF. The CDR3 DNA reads TGTGCCAGCAGTCTGCTAGCGGTCCAAGAGACCCAGTACTTC.

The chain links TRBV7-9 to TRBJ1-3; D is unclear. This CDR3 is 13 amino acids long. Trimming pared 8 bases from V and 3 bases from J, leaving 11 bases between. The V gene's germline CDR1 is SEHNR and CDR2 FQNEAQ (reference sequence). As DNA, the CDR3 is TGTGCCAGCTTGAGAAATTTTGGAAACACCATATATTTT. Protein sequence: CASLRNFGNTIYF.

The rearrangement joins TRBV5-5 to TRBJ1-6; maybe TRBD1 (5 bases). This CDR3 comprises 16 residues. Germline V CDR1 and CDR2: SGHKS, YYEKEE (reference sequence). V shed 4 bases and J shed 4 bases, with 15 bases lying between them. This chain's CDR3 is CASSTAGGAYNSPLHF. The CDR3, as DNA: TGTGCCAGCAGCACCGCAGGAGGGGCTTATAATTCACCCCTCCACTTT.

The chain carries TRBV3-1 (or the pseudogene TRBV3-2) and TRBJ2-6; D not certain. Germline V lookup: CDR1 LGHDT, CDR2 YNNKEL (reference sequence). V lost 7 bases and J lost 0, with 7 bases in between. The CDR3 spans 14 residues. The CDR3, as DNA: TGTGCCAGCAACCTACTCTCTGGGGCCAACGTCCTGACTTTC. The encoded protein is CASNLLSGANVLTF.

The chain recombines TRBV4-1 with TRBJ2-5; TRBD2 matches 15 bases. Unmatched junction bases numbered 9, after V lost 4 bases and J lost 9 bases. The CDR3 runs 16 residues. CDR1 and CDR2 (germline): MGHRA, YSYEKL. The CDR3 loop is CASSLDGTSGGTAQYF. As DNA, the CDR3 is TGCGCCAGCAGCCTTGACGGGACTAGCGGGGGGACGGCCCAGTACTTC.

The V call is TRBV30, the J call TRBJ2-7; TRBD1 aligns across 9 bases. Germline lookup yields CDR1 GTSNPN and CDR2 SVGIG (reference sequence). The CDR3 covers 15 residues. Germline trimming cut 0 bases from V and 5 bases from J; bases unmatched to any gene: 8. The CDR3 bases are TGTGCCTGGAGTGTATGGGGGACAGGGACCGACGAGCAGTACTTC. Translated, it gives CAWSVWGTGTDEQYF.

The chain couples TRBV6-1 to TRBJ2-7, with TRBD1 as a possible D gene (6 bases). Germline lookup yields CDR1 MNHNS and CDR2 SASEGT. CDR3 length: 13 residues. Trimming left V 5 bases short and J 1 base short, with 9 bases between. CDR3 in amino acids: CASSTGQSYEQYF. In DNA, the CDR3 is TGTGCCAGCAGTACTGGACAGTCCTACGAGCAGTACTTC.

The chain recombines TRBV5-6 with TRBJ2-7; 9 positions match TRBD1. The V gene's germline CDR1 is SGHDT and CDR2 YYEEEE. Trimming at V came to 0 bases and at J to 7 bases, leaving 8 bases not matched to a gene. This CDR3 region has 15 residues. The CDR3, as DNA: TGTGCCAGCAGCTTGGCGGGACAGGGAATTTGGGAGCAGTACTTC. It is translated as CASSLAGQGIWEQYF.

CDR3 sequence reads: CASSPRTSGGASAKNIQYF. In DNA, the CDR3 is TGTGCCAGCTCACCGAGGACTAGCGGGGGGGCCTCAGCCAAAAACATTCAGTACTTC. The chain joins TRBV18 to TRBJ2-4; 15 bases match TRBD2. From germline, CDR1 is KGHSH and CDR2 LQKENI. The J segment lost 0 bases and the V segment lost 3 bases, leaving 6 bases of the junction unmatched. The CDR3 is made up of 19 amino acids.

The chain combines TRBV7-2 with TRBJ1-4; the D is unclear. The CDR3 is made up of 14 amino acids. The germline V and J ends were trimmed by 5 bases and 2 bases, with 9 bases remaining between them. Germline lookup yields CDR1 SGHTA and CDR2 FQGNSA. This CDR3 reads CASSRVATNEKLFF. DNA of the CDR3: TGTGCCAGCAGCCGGGTAGCGACTAATGAAAAACTGTTTTTT.

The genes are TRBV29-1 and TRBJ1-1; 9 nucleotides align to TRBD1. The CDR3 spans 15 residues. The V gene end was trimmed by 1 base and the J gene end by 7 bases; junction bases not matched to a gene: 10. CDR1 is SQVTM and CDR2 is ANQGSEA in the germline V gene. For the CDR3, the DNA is TGCAGCGTTGAAGGGACAGGGGTCCAGGGGGGTGAAGCTTTCTTT. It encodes CSVEGTGVQGGEAFF.

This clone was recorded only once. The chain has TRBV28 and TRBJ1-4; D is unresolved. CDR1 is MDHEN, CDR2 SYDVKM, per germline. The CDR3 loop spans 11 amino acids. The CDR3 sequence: CATGINEKLFF. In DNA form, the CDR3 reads TGTGCAACTGGGATTAATGAAAAACTGTTTTTT. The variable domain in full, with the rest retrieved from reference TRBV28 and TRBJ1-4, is DVKVTQSSRYLVKRTGEKVFLECVQDMDHENMFWYRQDPGLGLRLIYFSYDVKMKEKGDIPEGYSVSREKKERFSLILESASTNQTSMYLCATGINEKLFFGSGTQLSVL.

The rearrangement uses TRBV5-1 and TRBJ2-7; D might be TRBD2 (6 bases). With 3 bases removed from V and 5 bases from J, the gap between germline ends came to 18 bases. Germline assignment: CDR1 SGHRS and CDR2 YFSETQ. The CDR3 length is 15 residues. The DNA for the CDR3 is TGCGCCAGCAGCTCCGGACTACTAGACGTCGACGAGCAGTACTTC. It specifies CASSSGLLDVDEQYF.

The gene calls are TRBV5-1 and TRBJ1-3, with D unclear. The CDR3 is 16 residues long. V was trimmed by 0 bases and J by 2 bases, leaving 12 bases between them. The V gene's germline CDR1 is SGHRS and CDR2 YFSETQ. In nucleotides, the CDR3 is TGCGCCAGCAGCTTGGCCGGGCCAGTCACTGGAAACACCATATATTTT. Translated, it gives CASSLAGPVTGNTIYF.

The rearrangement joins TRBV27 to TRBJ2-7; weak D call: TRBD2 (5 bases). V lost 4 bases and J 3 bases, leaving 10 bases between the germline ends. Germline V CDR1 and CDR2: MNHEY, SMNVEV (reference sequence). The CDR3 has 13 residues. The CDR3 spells CASSWVAGYEQYF. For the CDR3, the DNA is TGTGCCAGCAGTTGGGTGGCGGGCTACGAGCAGTACTTC.

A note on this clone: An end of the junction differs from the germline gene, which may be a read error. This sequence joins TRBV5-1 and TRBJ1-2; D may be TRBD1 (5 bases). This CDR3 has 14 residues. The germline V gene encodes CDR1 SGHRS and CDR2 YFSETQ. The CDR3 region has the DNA TGCGCCGGCAGCGGTAGGGGACTTAACTATGGCTACACCTTC. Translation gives CAGSGRGLNYGYTF. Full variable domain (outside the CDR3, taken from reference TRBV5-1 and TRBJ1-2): KAGVTQTPRYLIKTRGQQVTLSCSPISGHRSVSWYQQTPGQGLQFLFEYFSETQRNKGNFPGRFSGRQFSNSRSEMNVSTLELGDSALYLCAGSGRGLNYGYTFGSGTRLTVV.

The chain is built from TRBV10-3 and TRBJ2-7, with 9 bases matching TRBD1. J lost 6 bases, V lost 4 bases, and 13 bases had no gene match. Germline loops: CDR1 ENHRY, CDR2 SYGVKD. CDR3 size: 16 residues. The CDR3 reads CAISGPERQGDPEQYF. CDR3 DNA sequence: TGTGCCATCAGTGGACCGGAGAGACAGGGGGACCCCGAGCAGTACTTC.